The 15 T cell receptor beta chains presented below share a single source sample, sequenced in a study of blood T cell repertoires in COVID-19. Some clones are missing from TCRdb's copy, which holds only in-frame ones; the method was immunoSEQ multiplex PCR. The sample lists over 300,000 clones; approximately 85% were seen once. The sample was peripheral blood. These TCRs come from a human donor in a cohort sampled during active COVID-19.

The CDR3 sequence: CASSFREIGGYTF. The CDR3 region has the DNA TGTGCCAGCAGCTTTCGGGAAATAGGTGGCTACACCTTC. The V call is TRBV5-4, the J call TRBJ1-2, with no clear D. V was cut by 2 bases and J by 7 bases, with 12 bases left in between. The CDR3 spans 13 residues. Germline CDR1 is SGHNT and CDR2 is YYREEE (reference sequence). Supplemented by reference TRBV5-4 and TRBJ1-2, the full variable domain reads ETGVTQSPTHLIKTRGQQVTLRCSSQSGHNTVSWYQQALGQGPQFIFQYYREEENGRGNFPPRFSGLQFPNYSSELNVNALELDDSALYLCASSFREIGGYTFGSGTRLTVV.

This clone was counted only a few times. The chain is built from TRBV19 and TRBJ2-6; 7 nucleotides match TRBD1. V shed 10 bases, J shed 1 base, and the junction held 7 bases outside the gene matches. The V gene's germline CDR1 is LNHDA and CDR2 SQIVND (reference sequence). The CDR3 is 15 amino acids. The CDR3 loop is CATQDRVSGANVLTF. The CDR3 DNA reads TGTGCCACCCAAGACAGGGTTTCTGGGGCCAACGTCCTGACTTTC.

This clone was seen only once. This chain connects TRBV4-1 to TRBJ2-1; D not certain. The CDR3 sequence is 13 residues long. Germline CDR1 MGHRA, CDR2 YSYEKL. Deletions cut 8 bases from V and 6 bases from J, with 14 bases between. CDR3 amino acids: CASSRDFSNEQFF. Written as DNA, the CDR3 is TGCGCCAGCTCTAGAGATTTTAGCAATGAGCAGTTCTTC.

This chain connects TRBV5-1 to TRBJ1-2; 8 bases line up with TRBD1. Germline CDR1 and CDR2: SGHRS and YFSETQ. The CDR3 runs to 14 residues. V trimming: 4 bases; J trimming: 7 bases; junction bases outside the gene matches: 9. The CDR3: CASSPLTGDGGYTF. The CDR3 region has the DNA TGCGCCAGCAGCCCGTTGACAGGGGATGGTGGCTACACCTTC. The entire variable domain, with the rest obtained from reference TRBV5-1 and TRBJ1-2, is as follows: KAGVTQTPRYLIKTRGQQVTLSCSPISGHRSVSWYQQTPGQGLQFLFEYFSETQRNKGNFPGRFSGRQFSNSRSEMNVSTLELGDSALYLCASSPLTGDGGYTFGSGTRLTVV.

The chain is built from TRBV7-8 and TRBJ1-2; D may be TRBD1 (6 bases). This CDR3 spans 14 amino acids. V lost 2 bases, J lost 3 bases, and 10 bases lay in between. CDR1 SGHVS and CDR2 FQNEAQ come from the germline V gene. Here the CDR3 DNA reads TGTGCCAGCAGCTTAATTGGGGGCGACTATGGCTACACCTTC. This sequence encodes CASSLIGGDYGYTF.

This rearrangement joins TRBV28 to TRBJ2-5; D is unclear. The germline V gene encodes CDR1 MDHEN and CDR2 SYDVKM. Trimming left V 5 bases short and J 5 bases short, with 15 bases between. The CDR3 is 14 amino acids. CDR3 in amino acids: CASSPTSPRETQYF. The CDR3 nucleotides read TGTGCCAGCAGTCCAACGTCCCCTAGGGAGACCCAGTACTTC. Variable domain in full (rest from reference TRBV28 and TRBJ2-5): DVKVTQSSRYLVKRTGEKVFLECVQDMDHENMFWYRQDPGLGLRLIYFSYDVKMKEKGDIPEGYSVSREKKERFSLILESASTNQTSMYLCASSPTSPRETQYFGPGTRLLVL.

This sequence joins TRBV7-3 and TRBJ2-1, with D hard to call. V lost 2 bases and J 1 base, leaving 9 bases between the germline ends. Per the germline V gene, CDR1 is SGHTA and CDR2 is FQGTGA. CDR3 length: 15 amino acids. CDR3 nucleotides: TGTGCCAGCAGCTTAGAGGCAAAATCCTACAATGAGCAGTTCTTC. It encodes CASSLEAKSYNEQFF.

This sequence joins TRBV5-1 and TRBJ2-7; possible D gene TRBD1, 6 bases. The V end was cut by 4 bases, the J end by 6 bases, with 20 bases between. From germline, CDR1 is SGHRS and CDR2 YFSETQ. The CDR3 extends over 15 amino acids. The CDR3 bases are TGCGCCAGCAGCCAAGGGGGAGCCTCAAACGGCGAGCAGTACTTC. Protein sequence: CASSQGGASNGEQYF.

The chain couples TRBV9 to TRBJ2-2, with 10 bases identical to TRBD2. The CDR3 covers 19 residues. Germline CDR1 SGDLS, CDR2 YYNGEE. Germline trimming cut 4 bases from V and 0 bases from J; bases unmatched to any gene: 12. The CDR3 DNA sequence: TGTGCCAGCAGCTCTCGAGGACTAGCGGAAGTCGCGAACACCGGGGAGCTGTTTTTT. Translated, it gives CASSSRGLAEVANTGELFF. The full variable domain, with the rest looked up from reference TRBV9 and TRBJ2-2, is DSGVTQTPKHLITATGQRVTLRCSPRSGDLSVYWYQQSLDQGLQFLIQYYNGEERAKGNILERFSAQQFPDLHSELNLSSLELGDSALYFCASSSRGLAEVANTGELFFGEGSRLTVL.

The chain is built from TRBV7-2 and TRBJ2-2; tentatively, D is TRBD2 (7 bases). The V end lost 1 base, the J end lost 5 bases, and 20 bases lay between the germline ends. Germline CDR1 SGHTA, CDR2 FQGNSA. The CDR3 has 18 amino acids. In nucleotides, the CDR3 is TGTGCCAGCAGCTTAGGAAGACGGGGGGCGAGGGATACCGGGGAGCTGTTTTTT. It specifies CASSLGRRGARDTGELFF. The variable domain in full, with the rest retrieved from reference TRBV7-2 and TRBJ2-2, is GAGVSQSPSNKVTEKGKDVELRCDPISGHTALYWYRQSLGQGLEFLIYFQGNSAPDKSGLPSDRFSAERTGGSVSTLTIQRTQQEDSAVYLCASSLGRRGARDTGELFFGEGSRLTVL.

CDR3 DNA: TGCGCCAGCAGCCCCGAAGGGGATGGGACCGGGGAGCTGTTTTTT. It is translated as CASSPEGDGTGELFF. The gene calls are TRBV5-1 and TRBJ2-2, with D perhaps TRBD1 (5 bases). V was trimmed by 4 bases and J by 5 bases, leaving 15 bases between them. The CDR3 totals 15 residues. The germline CDR1 and CDR2 sequences are SGHRS and YFSETQ.

This rearrangement joins TRBV3-1 (or the pseudogene TRBV3-2) to TRBJ2-1; TRBD2 might be the D (7 bases). Germline CDR1 and CDR2: LGHDT and YNNKEL (reference sequence). The CDR3 runs to 13 residues. V was trimmed by 4 bases and J by 12 bases, leaving 16 bases between them. CDR3: CASSPRGARGQFF. As DNA, the CDR3 is TGTGCCAGCAGCCCCCGGGGGGCTAGGGGGCAGTTCTTC.

V is TRBV2 and J is TRBJ2-7; 10 nucleotides agree with TRBD1. V shed 0 bases and J 0 bases; nucleotides not matched to a gene: 5. Germline V gives CDR1 SNHLY, CDR2 FYNNEI. There are 17 residues in the CDR3. The CDR3 nucleotides read TGTGCCAGCAGTGAAGCGGGGACAGGGGACTACTCCTACGAGCAGTACTTC. This gives the protein CASSEAGTGDYSYEQYF.

V is TRBV15 and J is TRBJ1-5, with 7 nucleotides matching TRBD1. Germline lookup yields CDR1 LNHNV and CDR2 YYDKDF (reference sequence). CDR3 length equals 16 residues. J was trimmed by 4 bases and V by 5 bases; bases with no gene match: 11. The CDR3: CATSGRTGVANQPQHF. Here the CDR3 DNA reads TGTGCCACCAGCGGAAGAACAGGGGTAGCTAATCAGCCCCAGCATTTT.

V is TRBV5-1 and J is TRBJ2-1; no clear D gene. Trimming cost V 2 bases and J 5 bases, with 5 bases left between them. The CDR3 is made up of 12 amino acids. CDR1 and CDR2 (germline): SGHRS, YFSETQ. The CDR3, as DNA: TGCGCCAGCAGCTTTATAGACAATGAGCAGTTCTTC. Its protein product is CASSFIDNEQFF.